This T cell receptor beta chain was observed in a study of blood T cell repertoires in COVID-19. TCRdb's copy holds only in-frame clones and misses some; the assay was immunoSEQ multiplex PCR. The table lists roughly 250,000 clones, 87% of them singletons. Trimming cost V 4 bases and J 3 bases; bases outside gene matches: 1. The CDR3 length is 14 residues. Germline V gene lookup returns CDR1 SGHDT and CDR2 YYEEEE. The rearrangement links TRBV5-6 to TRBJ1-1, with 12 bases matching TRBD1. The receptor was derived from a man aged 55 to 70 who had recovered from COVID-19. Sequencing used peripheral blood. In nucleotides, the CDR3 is TGTGCCAGCAGCGGGACAGGGGGCTACACTGAAGCTTTCTTT. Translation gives CASSGTGGYTEAFF.